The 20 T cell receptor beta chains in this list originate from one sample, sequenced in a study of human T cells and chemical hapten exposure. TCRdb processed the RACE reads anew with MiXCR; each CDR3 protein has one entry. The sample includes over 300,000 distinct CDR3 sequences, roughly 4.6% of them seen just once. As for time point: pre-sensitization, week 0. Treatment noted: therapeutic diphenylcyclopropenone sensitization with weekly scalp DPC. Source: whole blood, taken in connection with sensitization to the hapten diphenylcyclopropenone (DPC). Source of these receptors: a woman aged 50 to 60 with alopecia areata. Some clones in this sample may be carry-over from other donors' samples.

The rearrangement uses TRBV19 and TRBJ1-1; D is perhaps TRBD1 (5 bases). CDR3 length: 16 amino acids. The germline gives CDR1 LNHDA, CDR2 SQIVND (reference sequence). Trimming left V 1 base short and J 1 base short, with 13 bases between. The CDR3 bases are TGTGCCAGTAGTATAGCCCCTGGGGGGGGGAACACTGAAGCTTTCTTT. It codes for CASSIAPGGGNTEAFF.

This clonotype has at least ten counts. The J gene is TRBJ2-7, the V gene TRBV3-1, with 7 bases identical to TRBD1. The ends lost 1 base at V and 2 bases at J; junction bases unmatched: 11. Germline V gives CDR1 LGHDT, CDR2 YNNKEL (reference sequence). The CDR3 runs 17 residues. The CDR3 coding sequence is TGTGCCAGCAGCCAAGGGGCGACAGGGACCCTTACCTACGAGCAGTACTTC. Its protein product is CASSQGATGTLTYEQYF.

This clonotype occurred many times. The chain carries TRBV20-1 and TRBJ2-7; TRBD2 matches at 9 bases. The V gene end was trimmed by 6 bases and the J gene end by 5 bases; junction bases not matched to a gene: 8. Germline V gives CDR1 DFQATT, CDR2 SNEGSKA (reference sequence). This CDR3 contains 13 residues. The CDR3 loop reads CSAIGVAGDEQYF. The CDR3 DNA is TGCAGTGCCATCGGGGTAGCGGGAGACGAGCAGTACTTC.

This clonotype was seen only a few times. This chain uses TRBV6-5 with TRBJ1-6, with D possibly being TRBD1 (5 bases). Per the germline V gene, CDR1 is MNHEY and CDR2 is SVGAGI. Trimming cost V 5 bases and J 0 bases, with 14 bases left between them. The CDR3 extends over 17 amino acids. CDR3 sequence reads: CASSPSGLSSYNSPLHF. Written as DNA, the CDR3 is TGTGCCAGCAGTCCCTCGGGACTCTCCTCCTATAATTCACCCCTCCACTTT.

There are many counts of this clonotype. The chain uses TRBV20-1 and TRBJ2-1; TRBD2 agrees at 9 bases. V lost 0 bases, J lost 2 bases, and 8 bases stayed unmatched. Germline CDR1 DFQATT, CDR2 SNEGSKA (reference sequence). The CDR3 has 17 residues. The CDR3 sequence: CSARDSGLASPYNEQFF. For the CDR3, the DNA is TGCAGTGCTAGAGATTCTGGACTAGCGTCACCCTACAATGAGCAGTTCTTC.

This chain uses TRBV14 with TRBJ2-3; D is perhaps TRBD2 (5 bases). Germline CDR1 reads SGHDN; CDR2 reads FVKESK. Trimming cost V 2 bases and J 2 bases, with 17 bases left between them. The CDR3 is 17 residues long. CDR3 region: CASSQFSGNGVTDTQYF. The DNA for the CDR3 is TGTGCCAGCAGCCAATTCTCCGGGAACGGCGTCACAGATACGCAGTATTTT.

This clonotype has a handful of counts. This CDR3 reads CASSKTGDSVHEQFF. CDR3 nucleotides: TGTGCCAGCAGCAAGACAGGCGATTCGGTCCATGAGCAGTTCTTC. The rearrangement uses TRBV27 and TRBJ2-1; the D gene is possibly TRBD1 (6 bases). CDR3 length: 15 residues. Germline CDR1 MNHEY, CDR2 SMNVEV (reference sequence). The V end was cut by 6 bases, the J end by 8 bases, with 20 bases between.

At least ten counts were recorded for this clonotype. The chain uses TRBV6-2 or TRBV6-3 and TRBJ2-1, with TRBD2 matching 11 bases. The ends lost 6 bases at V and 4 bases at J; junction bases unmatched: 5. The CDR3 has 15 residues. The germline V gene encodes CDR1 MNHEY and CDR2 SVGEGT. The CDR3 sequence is CASSFASGGYNEQFF. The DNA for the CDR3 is TGTGCCAGCAGCTTTGCTAGCGGGGGGTACAATGAGCAGTTCTTC.

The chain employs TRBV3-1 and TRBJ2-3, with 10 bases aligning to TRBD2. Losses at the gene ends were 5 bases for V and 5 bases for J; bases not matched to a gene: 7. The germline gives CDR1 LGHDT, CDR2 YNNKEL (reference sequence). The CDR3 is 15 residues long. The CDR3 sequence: CASSSTLAGVDTQYF. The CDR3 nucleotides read TGTGCCAGCAGCTCCACTCTAGCGGGAGTAGATACGCAGTATTTT.

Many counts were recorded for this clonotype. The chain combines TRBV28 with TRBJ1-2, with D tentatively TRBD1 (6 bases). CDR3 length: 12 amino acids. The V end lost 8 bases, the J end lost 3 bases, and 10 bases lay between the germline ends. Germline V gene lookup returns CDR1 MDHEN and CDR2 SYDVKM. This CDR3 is CASSRGHYGYTF. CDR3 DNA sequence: TGTGCCAGCTCGCGGGGGCACTATGGCTACACCTTC.

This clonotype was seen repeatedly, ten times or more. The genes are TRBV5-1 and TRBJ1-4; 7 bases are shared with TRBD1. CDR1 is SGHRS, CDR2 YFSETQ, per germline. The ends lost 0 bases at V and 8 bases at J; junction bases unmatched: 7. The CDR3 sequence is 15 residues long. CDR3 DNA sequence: TGCGCCAGCAGCTTGGGACAGGGAAAGGGCGAAAAACTGTTTTTT. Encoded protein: CASSLGQGKGEKLFF.

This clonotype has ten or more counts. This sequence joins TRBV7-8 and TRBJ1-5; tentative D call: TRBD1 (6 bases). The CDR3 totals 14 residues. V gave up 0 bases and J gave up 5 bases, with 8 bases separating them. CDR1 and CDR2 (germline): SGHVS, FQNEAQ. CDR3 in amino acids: CASSLAHRDQPQHF. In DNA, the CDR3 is TGTGCCAGCAGCTTAGCGCACAGGGATCAGCCCCAGCATTTT.

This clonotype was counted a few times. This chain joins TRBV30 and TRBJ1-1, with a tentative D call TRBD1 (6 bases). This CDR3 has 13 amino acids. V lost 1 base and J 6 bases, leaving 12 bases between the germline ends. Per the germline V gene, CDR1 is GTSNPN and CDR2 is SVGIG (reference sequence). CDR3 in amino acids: CAWSAGGRAEAFF. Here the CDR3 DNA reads TGTGCCTGGAGTGCGGGGGGGCGCGCTGAAGCTTTCTTT.

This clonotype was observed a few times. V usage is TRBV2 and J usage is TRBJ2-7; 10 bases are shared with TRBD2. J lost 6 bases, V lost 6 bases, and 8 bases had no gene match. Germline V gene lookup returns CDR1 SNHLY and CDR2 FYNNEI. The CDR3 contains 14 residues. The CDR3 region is CASRGLAENSEQYF. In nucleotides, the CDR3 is TGTGCCAGCAGAGGACTAGCGGAGAATTCCGAGCAGTACTTC.

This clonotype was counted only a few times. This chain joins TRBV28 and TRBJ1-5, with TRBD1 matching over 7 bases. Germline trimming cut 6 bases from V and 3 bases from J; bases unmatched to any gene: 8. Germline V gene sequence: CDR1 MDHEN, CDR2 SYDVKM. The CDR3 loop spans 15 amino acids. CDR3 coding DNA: TGTGCCAGCAGCGACAGGGAGTTAGCCAATCAGCCCCAGCATTTT. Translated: CASSDRELANQPQHF.

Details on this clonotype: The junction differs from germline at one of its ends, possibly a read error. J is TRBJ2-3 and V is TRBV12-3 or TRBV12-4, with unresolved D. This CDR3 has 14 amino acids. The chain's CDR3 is CATSVSRSTDTQYF. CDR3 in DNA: TGTGCCACCAGTGTAAGCAGGAGCACAGATACGCAGTATTTT.

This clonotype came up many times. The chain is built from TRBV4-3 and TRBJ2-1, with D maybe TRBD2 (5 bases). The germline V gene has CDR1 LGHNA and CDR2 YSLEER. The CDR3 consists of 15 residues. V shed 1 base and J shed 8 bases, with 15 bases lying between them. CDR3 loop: CASSQAVGSAYEQFF. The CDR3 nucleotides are TGCGCCAGCAGCCAAGCCGTGGGGAGTGCTTATGAGCAGTTCTTC.

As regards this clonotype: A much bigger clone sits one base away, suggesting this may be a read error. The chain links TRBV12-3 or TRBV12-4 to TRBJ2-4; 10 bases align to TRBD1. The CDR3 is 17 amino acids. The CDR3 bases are TGTGCCAGCAAAAAGGGACAGGGGTTCGGGGCCAAAAACATTCCGTACTTC. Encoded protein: CASKKGQGFGAKNIPYF.

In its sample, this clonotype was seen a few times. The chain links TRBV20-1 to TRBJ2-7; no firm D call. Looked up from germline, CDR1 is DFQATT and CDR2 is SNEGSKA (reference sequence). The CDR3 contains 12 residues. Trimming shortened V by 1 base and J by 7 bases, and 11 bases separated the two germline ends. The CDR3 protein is CSARGVPPEQYF. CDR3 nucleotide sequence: TGCAGTGCTAGAGGGGTCCCCCCAGAGCAGTACTTC.

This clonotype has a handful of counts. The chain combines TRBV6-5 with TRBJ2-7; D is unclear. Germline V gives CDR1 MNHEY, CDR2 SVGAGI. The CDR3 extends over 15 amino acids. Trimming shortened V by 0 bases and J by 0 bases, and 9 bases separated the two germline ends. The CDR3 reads CASSYSISSSYEQYF. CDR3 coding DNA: TGTGCCAGCAGTTACTCGATCTCCAGCTCCTACGAGCAGTACTTC.